The 27 T cell receptor beta chains below all came from one sample that was sequenced in a study of T cells in Graves' hyperthyroidism and ophthalmopathy (dated by TCRdb to about 2019). The method behind the library was multiplex PCR. The sample was run on an Illumina HiSeq 2000. The TCR beta CDR3 regions were amplified from the RNA transcripts. The first round of RT-PCR for the TCR CDR3 was performed with the HTBI primer set and the Qiagen OneStep RT-PCR kit. Using fastp at Q25 and MiXCR, TCRdb reprocessed the public reads and kept productive beta chains. Rows are combined by CDR3 protein, so each entry shows the most common genes and DNA. In all, the sample holds some 490,000 distinct CDR3 sequences, and roughly 22% of those were seen once. The biggest ten clones account for roughly 49% of the sample. The sample comprised blood. The receptor source for this set is a woman aged 65 to 85 with Graves' ophthalmopathy.

V usage is TRBV10-3 and J usage is TRBJ1-6, with D perhaps TRBD1 (5 bases). Trimming removed 0 bases from V and 7 bases from J, with 7 bases in between. The length of the CDR3 is 14 residues. Germline CDR1 reads ENHRY; CDR2 reads SYGVKD. The CDR3 nucleotides read TGTGCCATCAGTGAGTCCGGGGGGAATTCACCCCTCCACTTT. Translating it yields CAISESGGNSPLHF.

This clonotype appeared a few times. The chain is built from TRBV3-1 and TRBJ2-1, with 7 bases fitting TRBD2. Per germline, CDR1 LGHDT and CDR2 YNNKEL (reference sequence). Trimming at V came to 2 bases and at J to 8 bases, leaving 6 bases not matched to a gene. CDR3 size: 14 residues. CDR3: CASSQRTSYYEQFF. The CDR3 coding sequence is TGTGCCAGCAGCCAAAGGACTAGTTACTATGAGCAGTTCTTC.

The V and J genes are TRBV5-1 and TRBJ2-5; D may match TRBD1 or TRBD2 (5 bases each). The V gene lost 4 bases and the J gene lost 1 base, with 20 bases spanning the gap. Germline V gene lookup returns CDR1 SGHRS and CDR2 YFSETQ. The CDR3 spans 17 residues. The DNA of the CDR3 is TGCGCCAGCAGCCCCGGGACCCTTAACTGGGGCCAAGAGACCCAGTACTTC. This encodes CASSPGTLNWGQETQYF. Variable domain in full (rest from reference TRBV5-1 and TRBJ2-5): KAGVTQTPRYLIKTRGQQVTLSCSPISGHRSVSWYQQTPGQGLQFLFEYFSETQRNKGNFPGRFSGRQFSNSRSEMNVSTLELGDSALYLCASSPGTLNWGQETQYFGPGTRLLVL.

This clonotype was seen more than once but under ten times. The chain carries TRBV28 and TRBJ2-3; D unclear. This CDR3 has 13 amino acids. Germline V gene data show CDR1 as MDHEN and CDR2 as SYDVKM. Trimming removed 4 bases at V and 5 bases at J, with 10 bases between. The CDR3 reads CASSSYGRDTQYF. As DNA, the CDR3 is TGTGCCAGCAGTTCGTACGGAAGAGATACGCAGTATTTT. Based on the CDR3 plus reference TRBV28 and TRBJ2-3, the full variable domain is DVKVTQSSRYLVKRTGEKVFLECVQDMDHENMFWYRQDPGLGLRLIYFSYDVKMKEKGDIPEGYSVSREKKERFSLILESASTNQTSMYLCASSSYGRDTQYFGPGTRLTVL.

In its sample, this clonotype was seen a few times. The V gene is TRBV20-1, the J gene TRBJ2-1; tentatively, D is TRBD1 (6 bases). Germline-derived CDR1 and CDR2 are DFQATT and SNEGSKA (reference sequence). V lost 0 bases and J lost 9, with 18 bases in between. The CDR3 consists of 15 residues. This chain's CDR3 is CSARDVNRVVGEQFF. The DNA for the CDR3 is TGCAGTGCTAGAGATGTAAACAGGGTGGTAGGTGAGCAGTTCTTC.

The chain has TRBV19 and TRBJ2-3; D is undetermined. V dropped 4 bases and J dropped 2 bases, with 7 bases sitting between them. Germline V gene data show CDR1 as LNHDA and CDR2 as SQIVND (reference sequence). The length of the CDR3 is 13 residues. CDR3 sequence reads: CASSTGPTDTQYF. Written as DNA, the CDR3 is TGTGCCAGTAGTACCGGGCCCACAGATACGCAGTATTTT.

As to this clonotype: A read error may explain this, as a much larger clone is one base away. The V and J genes are TRBV6-9 and TRBJ1-2; D gene unclear. The CDR3 runs to 15 residues. Trimming shortened V by 3 bases and J by 0 bases, and 11 bases separated the two germline ends. The germline V gene has CDR1 MNHGY and CDR2 SVAAGI. The CDR3 DNA follows: TGTGCCAGCAGTTACAGTCAGCACACTAACTATGGCTACACCTTC. It specifies CASSYSQHTNYGYTF.

The genes are TRBV4-2 and TRBJ1-5; D remains ambiguous. Germline V lookup: CDR1 LGHNA, CDR2 YNFKEQ. Trimming stripped 0 bases from V and 10 bases from J, with 10 bases between. This CDR3 contains 13 residues. The CDR3 here is CASSQDRESPQHF. DNA of the CDR3: TGTGCCAGCAGCCAAGATCGAGAGTCCCCCCAGCATTTT.

Ten or more counts support this clonotype. The chain uses TRBV28 and TRBJ2-7; D might be TRBD1 (6 bases). The germline gives CDR1 MDHEN, CDR2 SYDVKM. The CDR3 has 15 amino acids. Trimming took 10 bases from V and 0 from J, leaving 19 bases between them. The CDR3 DNA sequence: TGTGCCACCGCGAATCTCAGGGGCCTCTCCTACGAGCAGTACTTC. This gives the protein CATANLRGLSYEQYF. The variable domain in full, with the rest retrieved from reference TRBV28 and TRBJ2-7, is DVKVTQSSRYLVKRTGEKVFLECVQDMDHENMFWYRQDPGLGLRLIYFSYDVKMKEKGDIPEGYSVSREKKERFSLILESASTNQTSMYLCATANLRGLSYEQYFGPGTRLTVT.

The chain links TRBV20-1 to TRBJ2-5; no reliable D call. This CDR3 is built from 10 residues. Germline V gives CDR1 DFQATT, CDR2 SNEGSKA (reference sequence). Trimming removed 0 bases at V and 7 bases at J, with 3 bases between. This CDR3 is CSARDGTQYF. CDR3 in DNA: TGCAGTGCTAGAGATGGGACCCAGTACTTC.

This clonotype was observed a handful of times. The J gene is TRBJ1-2, the V gene TRBV12-3 or TRBV12-4, with 7 bases fitting TRBD1. J was trimmed by 4 bases and V by 6 bases; bases with no gene match: 5. The CDR3 totals 13 residues. The DNA for the CDR3 is TGTGCCAGCAGCACAGGGGCCCTCTATGGCTACACCTTC. It yields the protein CASSTGALYGYTF.

The chain combines TRBV12-3 or TRBV12-4 with TRBJ2-4; D tentatively reads TRBD1 or TRBD2 (6 bases each). Trimming removed 4 bases at V and 7 bases at J, with 17 bases between. The CDR3 spans 15 residues. This CDR3 is CASSYRERGRNIQYF. As DNA, the CDR3 is TGTGCCAGCAGTTACAGGGAGCGTGGGAGGAACATTCAGTACTTC.

This clonotype was observed a handful of times. This chain uses TRBV29-1 with TRBJ1-1; perhaps TRBD1 as D (5 bases). Germline V gives CDR1 SQVTM, CDR2 ANQGSEA. Deletions cut 7 bases from V and 3 bases from J, with 18 bases between. There are 14 residues in the CDR3. In DNA form, the CDR3 reads TGCAGCGCCACGGGGCGTGAGGGATACACTGAAGCTTTCTTT. Translated: CSATGREGYTEAFF.

J is TRBJ2-7 and V is TRBV7-9; D possibly uses TRBD1 or TRBD2 (6 bases each). The V end was cut by 4 bases, the J end by 3 bases, with 16 bases between. Germline V gene data show CDR1 as SEHNR and CDR2 as FQNEAQ (reference sequence). CDR3 length: 15 residues. Here the CDR3 reads CASSSTGRRYYEQYF. The CDR3, as DNA: TGTGCCAGCAGCTCCACAGGGAGGAGGTACTACGAGCAGTACTTC.

The V and J genes are TRBV27 and TRBJ1-1; no clear D. The CDR3 spans 14 residues. Germline lookup yields CDR1 MNHEY and CDR2 SMNVEV (reference sequence). V dropped 6 bases and J dropped 1 base, with 12 bases sitting between them. CDR3 DNA: TGTGCCAGCAGCCCATGGGTTCCGAACACTGAAGCTTTCTTT. Translated, it gives CASSPWVPNTEAFF.

The chain combines TRBV29-1 with TRBJ2-1; tentatively, D is TRBD2 (5 bases). The CDR3 has 13 amino acids. In germline, CDR1 is SQVTM, CDR2 ANQGSEA. Trimming shortened V by 5 bases and J by 10 bases, and 18 bases separated the two germline ends. CDR3 sequence (DNA): TGCAGCGTTTGTGAGACAAATGGAGGCGAGCAGTTCTTC. It translates to CSVCETNGGEQFF.

The table lists this clonotype with many counts. The chain employs TRBV11-2 and TRBJ2-5; D is unresolved. The germline V gene encodes CDR1 SGHAT and CDR2 FQNNGV. The CDR3 is 13 amino acids. The V end lost 3 bases, the J end lost 4 bases, and 9 bases lay between the germline ends. DNA of the CDR3: TGTGCCAGCAGCTTTGGGCATCGAGAGACCCAGTACTTC. Amino acids: CASSFGHRETQYF.

This clonotype occurred many times. This chain uses TRBV28 with TRBJ2-1; the D is unclear. From germline, CDR1 is MDHEN and CDR2 SYDVKM. V was trimmed by 4 bases and J by 5 bases, leaving 9 bases between them. This CDR3 is built from 13 residues. CDR3 protein: CASSSPKNNEQFF. The CDR3 DNA is TGTGCCAGCAGTTCACCAAAAAACAATGAGCAGTTCTTC. Full variable domain (remainder filled in from reference TRBV28 and TRBJ2-1): DVKVTQSSRYLVKRTGEKVFLECVQDMDHENMFWYRQDPGLGLRLIYFSYDVKMKEKGDIPEGYSVSREKKERFSLILESASTNQTSMYLCASSSPKNNEQFFGPGTRLTVL.

This clonotype came up many times. The J gene is TRBJ1-1, the V gene TRBV2; D is perhaps TRBD1 (5 bases). Germline V lookup: CDR1 SNHLY, CDR2 FYNNEI. V lost 5 bases, J lost 8 bases, and 12 bases lay in between. The CDR3 spans 12 residues. The CDR3 spells CASSPLGVEAFF. CDR3 DNA sequence: TGTGCCAGCAGTCCCCTAGGGGTAGAAGCTTTCTTT.

The chain uses TRBV13 and TRBJ1-2; the D is unclear. The CDR3 consists of 15 residues. V shed 5 bases and J shed 0 bases, with 13 bases lying between them. Germline CDR1 reads PRHDT; CDR2 reads FYEKMQ (reference sequence). The CDR3 protein is CASSPYSAANYGYTF. The CDR3 DNA reads TGTGCCAGCAGCCCCTACTCAGCCGCTAACTATGGCTACACCTTC.

The chain is built from TRBV6-2 or TRBV6-3 and TRBJ2-2; D ambiguous. This CDR3 has 13 residues. The germline CDR1 and CDR2 sequences are MNHEY and SVGEGT. The germline V and J ends were trimmed by 3 bases and 6 bases, with 8 bases remaining between them. The CDR3 sequence is CASSYVRPGELFF. The CDR3 DNA follows: TGTGCCAGCAGTTATGTAAGGCCCGGGGAGCTGTTTTTT.

Concerning this clonotype itself: One end of the junction fails to match germline, which may point to a read error. The rearrangement uses TRBV20-1 and TRBJ2-5; D tentatively reads TRBD1 or TRBD2 (5 bases each). This CDR3 comprises 12 residues. Looked up from germline, CDR1 is DFQATT and CDR2 is SNEGSKA (reference sequence). The CDR3 DNA sequence: TGCAGTGCTAGAGATGGGGGAGAGATCCAGTACTTC. Translated: CSARDGGEIQYF.

This clonotype appeared a single time. This chain uses TRBV7-2 with TRBJ1-4; weak D call: TRBD1 (6 bases). The CDR3 runs 16 residues. Germline V gene data show CDR1 as SGHTA and CDR2 as FQGNSA. Trimming took off 0 bases at V and 5 bases at J, with 13 bases between the two ends. The CDR3 is CASSLAVGRGNEKLFF. Written as DNA, the CDR3 is TGTGCCAGCAGCTTAGCGGTTGGCAGGGGAAATGAAAAACTGTTTTTT.

This chain links TRBV12-3 or TRBV12-4 with TRBJ1-4, with 9 bases that match TRBD1. The trim removed 0 bases at V and 7 bases at J, leaving 6 bases unmatched. The CDR3 covers 16 residues. The CDR3 is CASSLATTGGREKLFF. The CDR3 DNA reads TGTGCCAGCAGTTTAGCCACGACAGGGGGACGTGAAAAACTGTTTTTT.

This clonotype was observed once. The J gene is TRBJ2-7, the V gene TRBV6-1, with TRBD2 identical over 13 bases. The CDR3 extends over 15 amino acids. Germline lookup yields CDR1 MNHNS and CDR2 SASEGT. V lost 4 bases, J lost 5 bases, and 5 bases stayed unmatched. For the CDR3, the DNA is TGTGCCAGCAGTGGACCGGGACTAGCGGGAAACGAGCAGTACTTC. It specifies CASSGPGLAGNEQYF.

A note on this clonotype: A much larger clone differs from this one at a single base, so this may be a read error. This chain links TRBV24-1 with TRBJ2-1, with TRBD2 matching over 12 bases. The CDR3 spans 16 residues. Looked up from germline, CDR1 is KGHDR and CDR2 is SFDVKD. Here the CDR3 DNA reads TGTGCCGCCAGTGATGGGGGACTAGCGGGTTACAATGAGCAGTTCTTC. Residues: CAASDGGLAGYNEQFF.

A few counts support this clonotype. The rearrangement links TRBV11-2 to TRBJ2-6; D is undetermined. The CDR3 loop spans 16 amino acids. V lost 1 base and J lost 0, with 7 bases in between. CDR1 and CDR2 from the germline V gene are SGHAT and FQNNGV. The CDR3 coding sequence is TGTGCCAGCAGCTTAGGAATAAGCTCTGGGGCCAACGTCCTGACTTTC. It encodes CASSLGISSGANVLTF. Complete variable domain (other parts from reference TRBV11-2 and TRBJ2-6): EAGVAQSPRYKIIEKRQSVAFWCNPISGHATLYWYQQILGQGPKLLIQFQNNGVVDDSQLPKDRFSAERLKGVDSTLKIQPAKLEDSAVYLCASSLGISSGANVLTFGAGSRLTVL.